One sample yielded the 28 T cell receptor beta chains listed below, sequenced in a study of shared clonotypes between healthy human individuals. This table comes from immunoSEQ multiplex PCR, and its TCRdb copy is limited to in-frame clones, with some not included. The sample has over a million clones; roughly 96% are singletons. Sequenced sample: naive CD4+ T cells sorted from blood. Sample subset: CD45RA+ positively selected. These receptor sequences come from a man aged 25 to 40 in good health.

This CDR3 reads CASSGTWGYNEQFF. CDR3 in DNA: TGTGCCAGCAGTGGAACTTGGGGTTACAATGAGCAGTTCTTC. The chain combines TRBV27 with TRBJ2-1; D ambiguous. The germline V gene encodes CDR1 MNHEY and CDR2 SMNVEV (reference sequence). Trimming removed 5 bases at V and 4 bases at J, with 12 bases between. The CDR3 consists of 14 residues.

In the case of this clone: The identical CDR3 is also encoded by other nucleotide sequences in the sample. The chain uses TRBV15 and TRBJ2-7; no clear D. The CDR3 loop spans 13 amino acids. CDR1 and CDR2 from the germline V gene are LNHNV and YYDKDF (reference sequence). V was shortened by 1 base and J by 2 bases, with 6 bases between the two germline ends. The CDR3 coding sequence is TGTGCCACCAGCAGAGTGGGGACCTACGAGCAGTACTTC. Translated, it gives CATSRVGTYEQYF. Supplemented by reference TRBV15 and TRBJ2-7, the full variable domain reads DAMVIQNPRYQVTQFGKPVTLSCSQTLNHNVMYWYQQKSSQAPKLLFHYYDKDFNNEADTPDNFQSRRPNTSFCFLDIRSPGLGDTAMYLCATSRVGTYEQYFGPGTRLTVT.

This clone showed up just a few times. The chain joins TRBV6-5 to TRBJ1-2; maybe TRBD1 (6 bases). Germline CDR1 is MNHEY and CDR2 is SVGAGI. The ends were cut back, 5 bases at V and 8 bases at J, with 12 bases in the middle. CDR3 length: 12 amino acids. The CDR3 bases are TGTGCCAGCAGTAACCGAGGACAGGGCTACACCTTC. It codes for CASSNRGQGYTF.

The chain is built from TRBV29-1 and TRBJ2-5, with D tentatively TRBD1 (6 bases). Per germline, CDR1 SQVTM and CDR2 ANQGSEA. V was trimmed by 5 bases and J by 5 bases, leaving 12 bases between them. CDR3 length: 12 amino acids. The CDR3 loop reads CSVKKTGETQYF. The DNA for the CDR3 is TGCAGCGTTAAAAAAACAGGGGAGACCCAGTACTTC.

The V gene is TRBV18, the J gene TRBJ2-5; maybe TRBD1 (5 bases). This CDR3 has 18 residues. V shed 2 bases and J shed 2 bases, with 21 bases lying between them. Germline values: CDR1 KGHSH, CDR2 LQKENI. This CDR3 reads CASSPLSVWQGAQETQYF. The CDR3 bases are TGTGCCAGCTCACCATTAAGCGTTTGGCAAGGGGCGCAAGAGACCCAGTACTTC.

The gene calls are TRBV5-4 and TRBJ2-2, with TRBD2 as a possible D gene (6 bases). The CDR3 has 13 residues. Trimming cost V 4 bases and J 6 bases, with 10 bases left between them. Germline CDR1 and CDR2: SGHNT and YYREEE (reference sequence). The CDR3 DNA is TGTGCCAGCAGCCTGCCGGGAGCCGGGGAGCTGTTTTTT. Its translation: CASSLPGAGELFF.

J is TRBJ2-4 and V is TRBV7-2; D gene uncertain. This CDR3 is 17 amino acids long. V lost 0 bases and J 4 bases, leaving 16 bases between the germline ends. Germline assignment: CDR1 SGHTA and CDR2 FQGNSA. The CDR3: CASSLALHLSNKNIQYF. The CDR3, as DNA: TGTGCCAGCAGCTTAGCCCTACACCTATCCAATAAAAACATTCAGTACTTC.

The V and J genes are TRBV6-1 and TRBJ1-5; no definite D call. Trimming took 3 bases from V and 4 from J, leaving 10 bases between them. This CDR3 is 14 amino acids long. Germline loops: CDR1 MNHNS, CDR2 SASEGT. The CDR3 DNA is TGTGCCAGCAGTGACCAGCGTTTTAATCAGCCCCAGCATTTT. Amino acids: CASSDQRFNQPQHF.

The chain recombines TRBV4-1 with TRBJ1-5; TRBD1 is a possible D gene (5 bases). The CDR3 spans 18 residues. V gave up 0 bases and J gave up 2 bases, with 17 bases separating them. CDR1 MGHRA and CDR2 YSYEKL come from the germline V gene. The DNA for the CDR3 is TGCGCCAGCAGCCAAGAATCGGCGGGGCCGGGCGGCAATCAGCCCCAGCATTTT. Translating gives CASSQESAGPGGNQPQHF.

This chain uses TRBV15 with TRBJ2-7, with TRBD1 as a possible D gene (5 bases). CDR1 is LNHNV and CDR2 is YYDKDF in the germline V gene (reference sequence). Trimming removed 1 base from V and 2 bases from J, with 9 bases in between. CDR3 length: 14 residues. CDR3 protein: CATSRVQGPYEQYF. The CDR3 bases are TGTGCCACCAGCAGAGTCCAGGGTCCCTACGAGCAGTACTTC.

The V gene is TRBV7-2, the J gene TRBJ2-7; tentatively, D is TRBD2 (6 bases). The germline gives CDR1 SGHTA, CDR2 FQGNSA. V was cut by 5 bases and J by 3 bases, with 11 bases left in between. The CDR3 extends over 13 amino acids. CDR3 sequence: CASSTLASYEQYF. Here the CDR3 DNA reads TGTGCCAGCAGCACCCTAGCGAGCTACGAGCAGTACTTC. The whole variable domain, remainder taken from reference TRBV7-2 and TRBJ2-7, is GAGVSQSPSNKVTEKGKDVELRCDPISGHTALYWYRQSLGQGLEFLIYFQGNSAPDKSGLPSDRFSAERTGGSVSTLTIQRTQQEDSAVYLCASSTLASYEQYFGPGTRLTVT.

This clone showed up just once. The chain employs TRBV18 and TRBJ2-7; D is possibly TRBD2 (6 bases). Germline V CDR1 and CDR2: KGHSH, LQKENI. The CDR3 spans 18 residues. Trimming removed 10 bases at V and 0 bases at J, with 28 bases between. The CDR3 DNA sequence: TGTGCCACCTCCTTAATTCCGGGACTTGAAAGCAGCTCCTACGAGCAGTACTTC. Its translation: CATSLIPGLESSSYEQYF.

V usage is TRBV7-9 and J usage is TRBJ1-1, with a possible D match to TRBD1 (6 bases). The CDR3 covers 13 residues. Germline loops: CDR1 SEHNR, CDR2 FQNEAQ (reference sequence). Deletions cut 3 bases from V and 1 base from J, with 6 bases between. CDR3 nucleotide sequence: TGTGCCAGCAGCTTCAGGGGGAACACTGAAGCTTTCTTT. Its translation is CASSFRGNTEAFF. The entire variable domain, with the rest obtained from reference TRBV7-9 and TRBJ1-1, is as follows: DTGVSQNPRHKITKRGQNVTFRCDPISEHNRLYWYRQTLGQGPEFLTYFQNEAQLEKSRLLSDRFSAERPKGSFSTLEIQRTEQGDSAMYLCASSFRGNTEAFFGQGTRLTVV.

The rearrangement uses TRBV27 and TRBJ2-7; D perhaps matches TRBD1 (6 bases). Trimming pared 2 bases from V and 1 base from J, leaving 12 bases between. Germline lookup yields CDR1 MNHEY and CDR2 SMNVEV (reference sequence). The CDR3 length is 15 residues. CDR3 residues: CASSLVGGYSYEQYF. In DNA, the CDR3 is TGTGCCAGCAGTTTAGTAGGGGGTTATTCCTACGAGCAGTACTTC.

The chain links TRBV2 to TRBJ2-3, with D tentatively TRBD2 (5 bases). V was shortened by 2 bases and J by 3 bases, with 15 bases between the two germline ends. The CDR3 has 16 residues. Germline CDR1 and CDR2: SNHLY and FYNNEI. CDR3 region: CASSEQWVRGTDTQYF. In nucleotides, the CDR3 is TGTGCCAGCAGTGAACAATGGGTACGGGGAACAGATACGCAGTATTTT.

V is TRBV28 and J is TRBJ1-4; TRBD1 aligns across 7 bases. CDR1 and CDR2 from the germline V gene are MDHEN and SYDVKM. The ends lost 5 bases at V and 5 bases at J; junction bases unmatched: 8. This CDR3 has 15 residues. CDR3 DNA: TGTGCCAGCAGTACTCTGACAGGGACGAATGAAAAACTGTTTTTT. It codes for CASSTLTGTNEKLFF.

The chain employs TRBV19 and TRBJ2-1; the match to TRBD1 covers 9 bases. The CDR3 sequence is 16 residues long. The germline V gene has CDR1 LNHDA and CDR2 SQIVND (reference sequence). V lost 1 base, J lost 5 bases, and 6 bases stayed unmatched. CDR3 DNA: TGTGCCAGTAGTATAGCGGCGGGACAGGGTAACAATGAGCAGTTCTTC. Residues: CASSIAAGQGNNEQFF.

The CDR3 spells CASSRTGVPFYEQYF. The CDR3 bases are TGTGCCAGCAGTCGAACAGGGGTCCCTTTCTACGAGCAGTACTTC. This chain links TRBV6-1 with TRBJ2-7, with TRBD1 matching 7 bases. V shed 5 bases, J shed 3 bases, and the junction held 10 bases outside the gene matches. Germline loops: CDR1 MNHNS, CDR2 SASEGT. The CDR3 sequence is 15 residues long.

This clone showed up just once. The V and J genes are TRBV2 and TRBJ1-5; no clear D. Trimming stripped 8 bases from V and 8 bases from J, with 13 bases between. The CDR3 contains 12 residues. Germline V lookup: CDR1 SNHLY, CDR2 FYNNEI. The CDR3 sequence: CASAQPSKPQHF. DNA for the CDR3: TGTGCCAGCGCACAGCCGTCGAAGCCCCAGCATTTT.

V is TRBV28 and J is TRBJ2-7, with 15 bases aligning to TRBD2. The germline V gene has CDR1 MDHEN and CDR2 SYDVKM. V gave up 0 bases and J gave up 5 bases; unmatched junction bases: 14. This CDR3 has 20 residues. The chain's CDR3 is CASSLWGQGLAGGLRDEQYF. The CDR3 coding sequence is TGTGCCAGCAGTTTATGGGGACAGGGACTAGCGGGAGGATTAAGAGACGAGCAGTACTTC.

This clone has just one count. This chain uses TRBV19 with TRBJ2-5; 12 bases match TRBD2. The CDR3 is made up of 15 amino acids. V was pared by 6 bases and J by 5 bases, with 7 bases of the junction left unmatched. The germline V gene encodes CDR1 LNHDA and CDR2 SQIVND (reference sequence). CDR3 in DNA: TGTGCCAGTAGCCTCATAACTAGCGGGAGGGAGACCCAGTACTTC. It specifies CASSLITSGRETQYF. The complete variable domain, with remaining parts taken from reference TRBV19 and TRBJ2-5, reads DGGITQSPKYLFRKEGQNVTLSCEQNLNHDAMYWYRQDPGQGLRLIYYSQIVNDFQKGDIAEGYSVSREKKESFPLTVTSAQKNPTAFYLCASSLITSGRETQYFGPGTRLLVL.

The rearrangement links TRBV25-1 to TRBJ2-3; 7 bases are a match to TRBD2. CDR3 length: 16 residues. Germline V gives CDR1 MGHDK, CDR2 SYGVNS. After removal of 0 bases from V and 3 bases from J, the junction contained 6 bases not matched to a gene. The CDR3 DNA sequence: TGTGCCAGCAGTGAATATATAGGCGGGAGAACAGATACGCAGTATTTT. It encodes CASSEYIGGRTDTQYF.

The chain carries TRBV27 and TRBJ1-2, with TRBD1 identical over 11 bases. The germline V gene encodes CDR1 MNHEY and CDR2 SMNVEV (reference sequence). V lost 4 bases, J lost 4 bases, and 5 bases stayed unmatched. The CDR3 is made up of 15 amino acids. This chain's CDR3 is CASSSLGTGGYGYTF. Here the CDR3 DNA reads TGTGCCAGCAGTTCCTTAGGGACAGGGGGCTATGGCTACACCTTC.

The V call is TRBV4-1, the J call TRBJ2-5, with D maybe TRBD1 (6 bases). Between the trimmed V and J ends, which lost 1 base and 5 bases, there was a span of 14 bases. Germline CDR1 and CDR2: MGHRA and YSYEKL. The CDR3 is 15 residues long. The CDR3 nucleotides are TGCGCCAGCAGCCAAGTTGTGGGGGCAGCGGAGACCCAGTACTTC. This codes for CASSQVVGAAETQYF.

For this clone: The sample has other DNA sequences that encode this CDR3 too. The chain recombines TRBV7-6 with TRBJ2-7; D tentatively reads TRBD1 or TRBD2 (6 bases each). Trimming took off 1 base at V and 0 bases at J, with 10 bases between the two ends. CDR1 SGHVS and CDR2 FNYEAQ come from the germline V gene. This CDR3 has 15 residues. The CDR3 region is CASSLEGGVSYEQYF. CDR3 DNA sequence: TGTGCCAGCAGCTTAGAGGGGGGAGTCTCCTACGAGCAGTACTTC.

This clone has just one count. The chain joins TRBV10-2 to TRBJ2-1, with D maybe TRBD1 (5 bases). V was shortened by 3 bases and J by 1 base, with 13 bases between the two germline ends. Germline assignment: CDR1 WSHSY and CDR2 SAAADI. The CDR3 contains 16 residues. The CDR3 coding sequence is TGCGCCAGCAGTGACCCCCGTGGGGCGTCCTACAATGAGCAGTTCTTC. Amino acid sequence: CASSDPRGASYNEQFF.

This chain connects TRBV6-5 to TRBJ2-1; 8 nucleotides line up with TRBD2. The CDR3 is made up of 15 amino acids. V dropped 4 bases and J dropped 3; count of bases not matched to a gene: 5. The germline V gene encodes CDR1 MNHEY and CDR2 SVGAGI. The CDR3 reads CASSFGTSSYNEQFF. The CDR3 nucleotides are TGTGCCAGCAGTTTCGGGACTAGTAGCTACAATGAGCAGTTCTTC.

The CDR3 sequence is CAAGGGNSGNTIYF. In DNA form, the CDR3 reads TGTGCCGCCGGCGGGGGAAACTCTGGAAACACCATATATTTT. The chain has TRBV10-3 and TRBJ1-3; maybe TRBD1 (5 bases). With 11 bases removed from V and 0 bases from J, the gap between germline ends came to 14 bases. CDR3 length equals 14 residues. Looked up from germline, CDR1 is ENHRY and CDR2 is SYGVKD.